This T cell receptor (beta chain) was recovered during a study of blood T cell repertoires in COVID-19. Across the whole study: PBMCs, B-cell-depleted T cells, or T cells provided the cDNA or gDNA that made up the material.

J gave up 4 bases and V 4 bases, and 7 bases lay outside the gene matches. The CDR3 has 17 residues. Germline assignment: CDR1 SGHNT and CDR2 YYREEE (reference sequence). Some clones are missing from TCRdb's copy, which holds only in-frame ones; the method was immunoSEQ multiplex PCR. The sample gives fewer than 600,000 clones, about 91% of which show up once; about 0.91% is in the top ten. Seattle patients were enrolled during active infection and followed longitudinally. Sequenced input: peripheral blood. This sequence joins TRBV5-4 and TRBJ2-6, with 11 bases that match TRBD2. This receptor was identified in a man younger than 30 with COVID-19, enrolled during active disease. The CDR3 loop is CASSPLAGGSGANVLTF. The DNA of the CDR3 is TGTGCCAGCAGCCCCTTAGCGGGAGGGTCCGGGGCCAACGTCCTGACTTTC.